This T cell receptor beta chain was sequenced in a study of T-cell memory formation after mild COVID-19. TCRdb re-called the 5' RACE reads with MiXCR, one entry per CDR3 protein. The sample comprises 75,000 to 95,000 distinct CDR3 sequences, 10% to 15% of which are singletons, and roughly a quarter rests with the top ten. This clonotype was seen more than once but under ten times. Antigen specificity is unknown. Findings of the study overall: The authors did not confirm SARS-CoV-2 specificity of second-wave clones peaking day 37. Contracting CD8+ clones were enriched in EMRA, CD4+ mainly in CM and EM. Later expanders leaned CD4+, whereas day 15 to 85 contracting clones were balanced CD4/CD8. That cross-reactive memory joined was suggested by some responding clones appearing in pre-infection memory.

The CDR3 sequence is 14 residues long. Trimming took 3 bases from V and 1 from J; bases not matched to a gene: 2. The V gene's germline CDR1 is MNHEY and CDR2 SMNVEV (reference sequence). This chain uses TRBV27 with TRBJ1-1; 7 positions agree with TRBD1. This clonotype was obtained from an adult woman who had mild COVID-19 (a few samples of this study predate the infection). Cell type and time point are not known. Sequencing was carried out using PBMCs or a T cell subset sorted from them (not recorded which). The CDR3 DNA reads TGTGCCAGCAGTTTTCGGACAGGGAACACTGAAGCTTTCTTT. Encoded protein: CASSFRTGNTEAFF.